This entry lists 17 T cell receptor beta chains sequenced from one sample in a study of shared clonotypes between healthy human individuals. Terminally differentiated effector memory CD45RA+ cells were excluded from the naive CD8 cells, which were CD45RO-negative and positively selected for CCR7. Clones were read by immunoSEQ multiplex PCR, and TCRdb kept only the in-frame ones, dropping some. The sample includes hundreds of thousands of clones, approximately 90% of them seen just once. Sequences were obtained from naive CD8+ T cells sorted from blood. The receptors stem from a man in his thirties or forties in good health.

The chain couples TRBV5-1 to TRBJ1-1, with D uncertain. The CDR3 is 16 residues long. V was trimmed by 5 bases and J by 1 base, leaving 18 bases between them. Germline V gene sequence: CDR1 SGHRS, CDR2 YFSETQ. For the CDR3, the DNA is TGCGCCAGCAGTGAGGGAGGGATAATTGGGAACACTGAAGCTTTCTTT. Amino acids: CASSEGGIIGNTEAFF.

The chain is built from TRBV4-3 and TRBJ2-1; D remains ambiguous. The CDR3 has 12 amino acids. V dropped 0 bases and J dropped 7 bases, with 4 bases sitting between them. The germline CDR1 and CDR2 sequences are LGHNA and YSLEER. CDR3 in DNA: TGCGCCAGCAGCCAAGAGGGGAATGAGCAGTTCTTC. This codes for CASSQEGNEQFF.

The chain combines TRBV4-2 with TRBJ1-5; no reliable D call. V lost 2 bases, J lost 5 bases, and 10 bases lay in between. This CDR3 has 14 amino acids. The V gene's germline CDR1 is LGHNA and CDR2 YNFKEQ. The CDR3 nucleotides read TGTGCCAGCAGCCAAAGACGGGAAGATCAGCCCCAGCATTTT. This sequence encodes CASSQRREDQPQHF.

Comment on this clone: Other DNA sequences within the sample encode an identical CDR3. In DNA, the CDR3 is TGCGCCAGCAGCTTCAGAGTGACAGGGACGTCCTACGAGCAGTACTTC. Translation: CASSFRVTGTSYEQYF. The chain joins TRBV5-1 to TRBJ2-7, with 7 nucleotides matching TRBD1. The CDR3 length is 16 residues. V dropped 2 bases and J dropped 1; count of bases not matched to a gene: 9. In germline, CDR1 is SGHRS, CDR2 YFSETQ.

This sequence joins TRBV15 and TRBJ2-3; TRBD2 is a possible D gene (5 bases). V lost 0 bases, J lost 4 bases, and 17 bases lay in between. The germline CDR1 and CDR2 sequences are LNHNV and YYDKDF (reference sequence). The CDR3 contains 17 residues. DNA for the CDR3: TGTGCCACCAGCAGAGATCTCGGCGGGCCGAAGGCAGATACGCAGTATTTT. Translation gives CATSRDLGGPKADTQYF. The whole variable domain, remainder taken from reference TRBV15 and TRBJ2-3, is DAMVIQNPRYQVTQFGKPVTLSCSQTLNHNVMYWYQQKSSQAPKLLFHYYDKDFNNEADTPDNFQSRRPNTSFCFLDIRSPGLGDTAMYLCATSRDLGGPKADTQYFGPGTRLTVL.

DNA for the CDR3: TGTGCCAGCAGCAAAAGGGGTTTTGAAGCTTTCTTT. Translated: CASSKRGFEAFF. The chain links TRBV21-1 to TRBJ1-1; no check of the table's D call, TRBD1, against the DNA was made. TRBV21-1 is recorded as a pseudogene. CDR3 size: 12 residues.

The rearrangement uses TRBV28 and TRBJ1-1; tentative D call: TRBD1 (6 bases). The CDR3 is 15 residues long. Germline CDR1 is MDHEN and CDR2 is SYDVKM. V gave up 6 bases and J gave up 1 base, with 15 bases separating them. Written as DNA, the CDR3 is TGTGCCAGCAGGCACGCAGGGGTTTCGAACACTGAAGCTTTCTTT. This sequence encodes CASRHAGVSNTEAFF.

The chain employs TRBV15 and TRBJ1-3; 7 bases line up with TRBD1. The junction had 4 bases not matched to a gene; V was cut back by 5 bases and J by 0 bases. Germline values: CDR1 LNHNV, CDR2 YYDKDF (reference sequence). CDR3 length: 15 amino acids. The CDR3 protein is CATSHRQGSGNTIYF. The DNA for the CDR3 is TGTGCCACCAGCCACCGACAGGGCTCTGGAAACACCATATATTTT.

This clone was seen a single time. The chain uses TRBV10-3 and TRBJ2-7, with a possible D match to TRBD1 (5 bases). The CDR3 covers 16 residues. Germline V gene data show CDR1 as ENHRY and CDR2 as SYGVKD. V was pared by 0 bases and J by 4 bases, with 16 bases between. CDR3 region: CAISESLGRRSYEQYF. CDR3 nucleotides: TGTGCCATCAGTGAGTCTCTGGGGCGAAGGTCGTACGAGCAGTACTTC.

This chain connects TRBV5-1 to TRBJ1-1; D call uncertain. The germline V gene has CDR1 SGHRS and CDR2 YFSETQ. The CDR3 has 14 residues. The V end lost 4 bases, the J end lost 3 bases, and 13 bases lay between the germline ends. CDR3 nucleotide sequence: TGCGCCAGCAGCAGGATCGGGTGGGACACTGAAGCTTTCTTT. Its protein is CASSRIGWDTEAFF.

In DNA, the CDR3 is TGCAGCGTTGAAGATAGTGGGGAACTGTTTTTT. This sequence encodes CSVEDSGELFF. This chain links TRBV29-1 with TRBJ1-4; D uncertain. The germline gives CDR1 SQVTM, CDR2 ANQGSEA. Trimming took off 0 bases at V and 12 bases at J, with 8 bases between the two ends. The CDR3 is 11 amino acids.

V and J are TRBV15 and TRBJ2-2, with D perhaps matching TRBD1 (6 bases). The CDR3 length is 17 residues. The germline CDR1 and CDR2 sequences are LNHNV and YYDKDF (reference sequence). V was pared by 0 bases and J by 1 base, with 12 bases between. CDR3 amino acids: CATSRDWGTQNTGELFF. The CDR3 DNA is TGTGCCACCAGCAGAGATTGGGGGACACAGAACACCGGGGAGCTGTTTTTT.

The chain couples TRBV30 to TRBJ1-1; D ambiguous. From germline, CDR1 is GTSNPN and CDR2 SVGIG (reference sequence). V lost 3 bases, J lost 0 bases, and 8 bases lay in between. CDR3 length: 13 residues. CDR3 sequence: CAWRWGLNTEAFF. The CDR3 DNA sequence: TGTGCCTGGAGGTGGGGATTGAACACTGAAGCTTTCTTT.

The genes are TRBV12-2 and TRBJ2-7; the D call in the table, TRBD2, was not verified against the DNA. TRBV12-2 is annotated as a pseudogene. The CDR3 sequence is 18 residues long. CDR3 coding DNA: TGTGCAAGTCGCTTAGCAGTTTTGTGTCTAGCGCCAACCTACGAGCAGTACTTC. This encodes CASRLAVLCLAPTYEQYF.

This clone was detected once. The chain joins TRBV6-1 to TRBJ2-7, with D perhaps given as TRBD1 or TRBD2 (6 bases each). Germline V lookup: CDR1 MNHNS, CDR2 SASEGT. The CDR3 is 14 amino acids. Between the trimmed V and J ends, which lost 2 bases and 4 bases, there was a span of 12 bases. The CDR3 sequence is CASSEPGAFYEQYF. The CDR3 DNA reads as TGTGCCAGCAGTGAACCGGGGGCGTTTTACGAGCAGTACTTC.

V usage is TRBV15 and J usage is TRBJ2-5, with D uncertain. In germline, CDR1 is LNHNV, CDR2 YYDKDF (reference sequence). The CDR3 covers 15 residues. The V gene lost 0 bases and the J gene lost 1 base, with 9 bases spanning the gap. CDR3 nucleotide sequence: TGTGCCACCAGCAGAGAACGGGTGTTCCAAGAGACCCAGTACTTC. Protein: CATSRERVFQETQYF.

The V gene is TRBV7-9, the J gene TRBJ2-1; no reliable D call. Per the germline V gene, CDR1 is SEHNR and CDR2 is FQNEAQ (reference sequence). This CDR3 has 14 amino acids. The V and J ends lost 8 bases and 8 bases respectively, with 19 bases between them. CDR3 amino acids: CASYSPPPQYEQFF. The CDR3 DNA is TGTGCCAGCTACTCTCCCCCCCCGCAATATGAGCAGTTCTTC.